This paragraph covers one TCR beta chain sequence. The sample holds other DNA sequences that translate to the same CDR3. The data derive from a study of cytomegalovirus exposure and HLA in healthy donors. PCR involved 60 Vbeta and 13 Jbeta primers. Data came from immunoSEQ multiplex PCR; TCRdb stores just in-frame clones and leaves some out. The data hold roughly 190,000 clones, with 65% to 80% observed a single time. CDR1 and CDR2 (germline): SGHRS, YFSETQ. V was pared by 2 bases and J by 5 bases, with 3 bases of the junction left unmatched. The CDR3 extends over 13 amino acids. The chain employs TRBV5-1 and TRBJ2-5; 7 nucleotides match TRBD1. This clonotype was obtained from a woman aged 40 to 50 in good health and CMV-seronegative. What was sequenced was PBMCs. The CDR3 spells CASSLGRGETQYF. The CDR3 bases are TGCGCCAGCAGCTTAGGCAGGGGGGAGACCCAGTACTTC. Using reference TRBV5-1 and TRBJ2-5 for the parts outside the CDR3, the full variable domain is KAGVTQTPRYLIKTRGQQVTLSCSPISGHRSVSWYQQTPGQGLQFLFEYFSETQRNKGNFPGRFSGRQFSNSRSEMNVSTLELGDSALYLCASSLGRGETQYFGPGTRLLVL.